This is a list of T cell receptor beta chains from one sample in a study of Ad26.COV2.S vaccination and SARS-CoV-2 variants. Data came from immunoSEQ multiplex PCR; TCRdb stores just in-frame clones and leaves some out. This table has 300,000 to 400,000 clones, about 87% appearing once. The sequencing used peripheral blood, collected in a trial of Ad26.COV2.S vaccine versus placebo. The receptors were sampled from a person between 18 and 65 years old who received the Ad26.COV2.S COVID-19 vaccine or a placebo. Each CDR3 is given with its conserved first and last residue. A D gene is named only where the DNA matches it firmly. Only some rows state a clone size, as once, few, many or a class for expanded clones.

CASSKQVKAFF	TGTGCCAGCAGTAAACAGGTAAAAGCTTTCTTT	.	.	TRBJ1-1	TRBV12-3/TRBV12-4
CAWSLLRWYADTQYF	TGTGCCTGGAGCCTTCTAAGGTGGTACGCAGATACGCAGTATTTT	.	.	TRBJ2-3	TRBV30
CAWSPGRISYEQYF	TGTGCCTGGAGCCCGGGACGCATCTCCTACGAGCAGTACTTC	.	.	TRBJ2-7	TRBV30
CASSKGQGAGGYTF	TGTGCCAGCAGTAAGGGACAGGGGGCAGGTGGCTACACCTTC	.	TRBD1	TRBJ1-2	TRBV6-5
CASSPGQGTEAFF	TGTGCCAGCTCTCCGGGACAGGGCACTGAAGCTTTCTTT	few	TRBD1	TRBJ1-1	TRBV18
CASSLGRGEDGYTF	TGTGCCAGCTCACTAGGAAGAGGTGAGGATGGCTACACCTTC	.	.	TRBJ1-2	TRBV18
CASSPAIQETQYF	TGTGCCAGCTCACCCGCCATTCAAGAGACCCAGTACTTC	.	.	TRBJ2-5	TRBV18
CASSPPPGATNEKLFF	TGTGCCAGCTCACCCCCTCCGGGAGCAACTAATGAAAAACTGTTTTTT	.	.	TRBJ1-4	TRBV18
CASSAGNQPQHF	TGTGCCAGCAGTGCAGGTAATCAGCCCCAGCATTTT	.	.	TRBJ1-5	TRBV7-3
CASSPGTGPMDTQYF	TGTGCCAGCTCCCCCGGGACAGGGCCAATGGATACGCAGTATTTT	once	TRBD1	TRBJ2-3	TRBV18
CASSSMRSETGYNEQFF	TGTGCCAGCAGTTCCATGCGGTCCGAGACAGGTTACAATGAGCAGTTCTTC	.	.	TRBJ2-1	TRBV28
CASSKFASGSYEQYF	TGTGCCAGTAGCAAGTTCGCTAGCGGGAGCTACGAGCAGTACTTC	.	TRBD2	TRBJ2-7	TRBV19
CASSLGFGSNSYNEQFF	TGCGCCAGCAGCTTGGGATTCGGGAGTAACTCCTACAATGAGCAGTTCTTC	.	.	TRBJ2-1	TRBV5-1
CASSLRVGSYNEQFF	TGTGCCAGCAGCTTACGAGTCGGGTCCTACAATGAGCAGTTCTTC	.	.	TRBJ2-1	TRBV7-6
CASSGEGTMISYNEQFF	TGTGCCAGCAGCGGGGAGGGTACAATGATATCCTACAATGAGCAGTTCTTC	once	TRBD2	TRBJ2-1	TRBV27
CASSHQGLAGGYEQFF	TGTGCCAGCAGCCACCAGGGGCTAGCGGGAGGGTATGAGCAGTTCTTC	.	TRBD2	TRBJ2-1	TRBV5-4
CASSTGAAGYYEQYF	TGTGCCAGCAGCACAGGGGCCGCAGGTTATTACGAGCAGTACTTC	.	TRBD1	TRBJ2-7	TRBV28
CASSPTGSDTQYF	TGTGCCAGCAGCCCGACGGGATCAGATACGCAGTATTTT	.	.	TRBJ2-3	TRBV5-4
CSASSRVNTEAFF	TGCAGTGCTAGTTCTCGGGTGAACACTGAAGCTTTCTTT	.	.	TRBJ1-1	TRBV20-1
CASSDFYGYTF	TGTGCCAGCAGCGACTTCTATGGCTACACCTTC	.	.	TRBJ1-2	TRBV6-4
CAITQTGGVSTEAFF	TGTGCCATCACCCAGACAGGGGGGGTTAGCACTGAAGCTTTCTTT	.	TRBD1	TRBJ1-1	TRBV10-3
CASSSRTSGMGETQYF	TGCGCCAGCAGCTCCCGGACTAGCGGGATGGGAGAGACCCAGTACTTC	.	TRBD2	TRBJ2-5	TRBV5-1
CASSPKWGQIPYNEQFF	TGTGCCAGCAGCCCTAAATGGGGACAGATTCCCTACAATGAGCAGTTCTTC	.	TRBD1	TRBJ2-1	TRBV7-2
CASRGSGSSYNEQFF	TGTGCCAGCAGAGGTAGCGGGAGCTCCTACAATGAGCAGTTCTTC	.	TRBD2	TRBJ2-1	TRBV3-1/TRBV3-2
CAWSSDRNTEAFF	TGTGCCTGGAGCTCGGACAGGAACACTGAAGCTTTCTTT	.	.	TRBJ1-1	TRBV30
CASSYSGGAAEAFF	TGTGCCAGCAGTTACTCGGGGGGGGCCGCTGAAGCTTTCTTT	.	.	TRBJ1-1	TRBV6-5
CASSEPGNEQYF	TGTGCCAGCAGTGAACCAGGGAACGAGCAGTACTTC	.	.	TRBJ2-7	TRBV2
CASSLEFRVAGGLGKETQYF	TGTGCCAGCAGCTTAGAGTTTAGGGTAGCGGGAGGCCTAGGCAAAGAGACCCAGTACTTC	.	TRBD2	TRBJ2-5	TRBV11-2
CASSRTSGYEQYF	TGTGCCAGCAGCCGGACTAGCGGCTACGAGCAGTACTTC	.	TRBD2	TRBJ2-7	TRBV6-2/TRBV6-3
CASSLTDRAGTGYTF	TGTGCCAGCAGCCTTACGGACAGGGCGGGAACTGGCTACACCTTC	.	TRBD1	TRBJ1-2	TRBV7-3
CASSQAAGGDYEQYF	TGTGCCAGCAGCCAAGCGGCGGGAGGGGACTACGAGCAGTACTTC	.	TRBD2	TRBJ2-7	TRBV4-2
CASSLSGRKNTEAFF	TGTGCCAGCAGCCTCAGTGGACGGAAGAACACTGAAGCTTTCTTT	.	.	TRBJ1-1	TRBV11-2
CASSIGPTVGTYGYTF	TGTGCCAGTAGTATAGGCCCGACCGTGGGGACCTATGGCTACACCTTC	.	.	TRBJ1-2	TRBV19
CASSFTRDNSPLHF	TGTGCCAGCAGCTTCACAAGAGATAATTCACCCCTCCACTTT	.	.	TRBJ1-6	TRBV7-3
CASSQGVLGDTQYF	TGCGCCAGCAGCCAAGGGGTTTTGGGGGATACGCAGTATTTT	.	.	TRBJ2-3	TRBV4-1
CASSQTSGSGGEQYF	TGTGCCAGCAGCCAAACTAGCGGGAGCGGGGGCGAGCAGTACTTC	.	TRBD2	TRBJ2-7	TRBV3-1/TRBV3-2
CASSFDRDNQPQHF	TGTGCCAGTAGTTTCGACAGGGACAATCAGCCCCAGCATTTT	.	TRBD1	TRBJ1-5	TRBV19
CASSPEVRISGRRYEQYF	TGTGCCAGCAGCCCCGAGGTCAGAATTAGCGGGAGAAGGTACGAGCAGTACTTC	.	TRBD2	TRBJ2-7	TRBV9
CASSGHENTEAFF	TGCGCCAGCAGCGGACATGAGAACACTGAAGCTTTCTTT	.	.	TRBJ1-1	TRBV5-1